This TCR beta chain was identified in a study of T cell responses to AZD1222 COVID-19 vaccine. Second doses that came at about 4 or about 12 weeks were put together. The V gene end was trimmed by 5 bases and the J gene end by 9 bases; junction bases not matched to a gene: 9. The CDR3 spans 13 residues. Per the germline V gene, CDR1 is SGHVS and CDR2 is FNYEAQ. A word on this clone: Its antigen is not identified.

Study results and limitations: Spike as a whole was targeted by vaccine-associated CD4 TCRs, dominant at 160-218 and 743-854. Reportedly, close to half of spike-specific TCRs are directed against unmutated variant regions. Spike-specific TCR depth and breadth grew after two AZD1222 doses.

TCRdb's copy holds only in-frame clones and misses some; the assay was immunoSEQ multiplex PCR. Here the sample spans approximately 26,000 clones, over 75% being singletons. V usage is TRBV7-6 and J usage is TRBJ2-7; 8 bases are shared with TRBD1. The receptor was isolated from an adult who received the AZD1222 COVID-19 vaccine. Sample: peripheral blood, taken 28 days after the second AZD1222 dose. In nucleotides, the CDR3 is TGTGCCAGCAGCCCCGGGACAGGTTCGAGGCAGTACTTC. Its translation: CASSPGTGSRQYF.